The text below deals with one TCR beta chain. One end of the junction does not line up with germline, which may come from a read error. This entry is derived from a study of blood T cell repertoires in COVID-19. Assay used: immunoSEQ multiplex PCR; TCRdb lists only in-frame clones, some missing. The sample contains under 150,000 clones, over 75% of which appear only once. The CDR3 is 12 amino acids. CDR1 is SEHNR, CDR2 FQNEAQ, per germline (reference sequence). This receptor was identified in a man aged 50-60 years in a cohort exposed to, infected with or recovered from COVID-19 (not recorded which). Material for sequencing was PBMCs or T cells enriched from blood (not recorded which). This sequence joins TRBV7-9 and TRBJ1-6; D call uncertain. As DNA, the CDR3 is TGTGCCAGCAGCTCCTATGATTCACCCCTCCACTTT. Translated, it gives CASSSYDSPLHF.